Sequencing of this T cell receptor beta chain was carried out in a study of cytomegalovirus exposure and HLA in healthy donors. Study-level points and caveats: Common viral pathogens were later found to be apparently linked to several of the most significant clusters. In vitro, three CMV-associated chains proved specific for CMV antigens. The authors enumerated 180 or so TCR beta chains as linked to cytomegalovirus.

The study ran its PCR with 60 Vbeta and 13 Jbeta primers. TCRdb keeps only in-frame clones here, not all; method: immunoSEQ multiplex PCR. The profile shows roughly 100,000 clones, 78% of them singletons. The CDR3 sequence is 15 residues long. V lost 0 bases to trimming and J lost 6 bases; unmatched junction nucleotides: 5. CDR1 SGHRS and CDR2 YFSETQ come from the germline V gene. As regards this clone: No antigen is known for it.

V is TRBV5-1 and J is TRBJ1-1, with 10 bases fitting TRBD1. Sequenced sample: PBMCs. The sequence derives from a man between 25 and 39 years old in good health and CMV-seronegative. The CDR3: CASSLETGGYSEAFF. In nucleotides, the CDR3 is TGCGCCAGCAGCTTGGAGACAGGGGGCTACTCTGAAGCTTTCTTT.